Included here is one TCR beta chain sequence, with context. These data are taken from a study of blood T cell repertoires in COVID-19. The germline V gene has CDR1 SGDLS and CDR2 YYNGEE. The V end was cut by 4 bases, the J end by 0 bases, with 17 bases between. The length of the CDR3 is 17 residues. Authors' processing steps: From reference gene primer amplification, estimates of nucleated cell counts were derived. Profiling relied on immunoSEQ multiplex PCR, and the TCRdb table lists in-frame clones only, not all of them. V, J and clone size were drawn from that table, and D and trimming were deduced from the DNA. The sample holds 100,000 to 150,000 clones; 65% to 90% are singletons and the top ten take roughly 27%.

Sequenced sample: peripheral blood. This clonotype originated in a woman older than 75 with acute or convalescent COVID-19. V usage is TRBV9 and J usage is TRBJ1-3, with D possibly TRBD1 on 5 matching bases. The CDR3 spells CASSTQTMTDSGNTIYF. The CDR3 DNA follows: TGTGCCAGCAGCACTCAGACCATGACAGACTCTGGAAACACCATATATTTT. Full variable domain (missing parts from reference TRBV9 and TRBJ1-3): DSGVTQTPKHLITATGQRVTLRCSPRSGDLSVYWYQQSLDQGLQFLIQYYNGEERAKGNILERFSAQQFPDLHSELNLSSLELGDSALYFCASSTQTMTDSGNTIYFGEGSWLTVV.